This TCR beta chain was captured by sequencing in a study of identical twins. Study-wide findings and caveats: Instead of following the same donors, the conclusions were based on cross-sectional statistical analysis. It was out-of-frame TCR alpha sharing in monozygotic twins that models underestimated. A lower insertion count was a feature of abundant cord blood beta clonotypes, with no such feature in memory repertoires.

One entry per CDR3 protein results from TCRdb running MiXCR on the 5' RACE reads. The sample has 400,000 to 600,000 distinct CDR3 sequences; 20% to 25% are singletons. Of note for this clonotype: Its antigen is currently unknown.

In addition, the sample was reused for a study of yellow fever vaccine responses in identical twins.

Sequencing was done on a sample of CD4+ T cells sorted from blood. The source of this sequence is a young woman in good health.

DNA of the CDR3: TGCGCCAGCAGGGCTACAGGCCCCGGGGAGCTGTTTTTT. It encodes CASRATGPGELFF. The chain recombines TRBV10-1 with TRBJ2-2; a possible D gene is TRBD1 (5 bases). The CDR3 length is 13 residues. Germline V gives CDR1 WNHNN, CDR2 SYGVQD (reference sequence). Trimming left V 6 bases short and J 6 bases short, with 11 bases between.